The 12 T cell receptor beta chains presented below share a single source sample, sequenced in a study of T-cell memory formation after mild COVID-19. A single record per CDR3 protein comes from TCRdb applying MiXCR to the 5' RACE reads. The data show approximately 150,000 distinct CDR3 sequences, more than 14% seen once. The sample consisted of PBMCs or a T cell subset sorted from them (not recorded which). These receptors were obtained from an adult woman who had mild COVID-19 (a few samples of this study predate the infection). Cell type and time point are not known.

This chain joins TRBV27 and TRBJ2-6, with D unresolved. CDR1 and CDR2 from the germline V gene are MNHEY and SMNVEV (reference sequence). The CDR3 extends over 15 amino acids. Trimming removed 1 base from V and 0 bases from J, with 4 bases in between. CDR3 loop: CASSLYLSGANVLTF. Written as DNA, the CDR3 is TGTGCCAGCAGTTTATACCTCTCTGGGGCCAACGTCCTGACTTTC.

This clonotype was counted a few times. The chain joins TRBV5-4 to TRBJ2-1, with D possibly being TRBD1 (5 bases). The CDR3 runs to 15 residues. V was pared by 0 bases and J by 9 bases, with 16 bases between. The V gene's germline CDR1 is SGHNT and CDR2 YYREEE (reference sequence). CDR3 amino acids: CASSLEFSQGSEQFF. In DNA, the CDR3 is TGTGCCAGCAGCTTGGAGTTTAGTCAGGGAAGTGAGCAGTTCTTC.

This clonotype has only a few counts. The chain combines TRBV7-8 with TRBJ2-3, with D tentatively TRBD1 (6 bases). The CDR3 is 16 residues long. CDR1 is SGHVS, CDR2 FQNEAQ, per germline. Trimming stripped 8 bases from V and 0 bases from J, with 18 bases between. For the CDR3, the DNA is TGTGCCAGCTCCGGGACACACTTCCCTAGCACAGATACGCAGTATTTT. It codes for CASSGTHFPSTDTQYF.

The rearrangement links TRBV7-2 to TRBJ2-3; 7 nucleotides match TRBD2. Germline loops: CDR1 SGHTA, CDR2 FQGNSA. V gave up 2 bases and J gave up 9 bases; unmatched junction bases: 11. CDR3 length equals 15 residues. DNA of the CDR3: TGTGCCAGCAGCTTAATGGGAGCTAGCGGAGAGACGCAGTATTTT. Its protein product is CASSLMGASGETQYF.

This clonotype was detected a few times. J is TRBJ2-1 and V is TRBV29-1, with D perhaps TRBD1 (8 bases). Germline CDR1 is SQVTM and CDR2 is ANQGSEA. The CDR3 runs to 14 residues. V shed 2 bases and J shed 7 bases, with 15 bases lying between them. For the CDR3, the DNA is TGCAGCGTTGAATTTCACAGGGGGGGGAATGAGCAGTTCTTC. As protein: CSVEFHRGGNEQFF.

This clonotype was seen more than once but under ten times. This sequence joins TRBV5-1 and TRBJ1-5; possible D gene TRBD1, 5 bases. This CDR3 has 14 residues. Looked up from germline, CDR1 is SGHRS and CDR2 is YFSETQ. V was pared by 3 bases and J by 1 base, with 8 bases between. The DNA for the CDR3 is TGCGCCAGCAGCTACGGGGGGAGCAATCAGCCCCAGCATTTT. Translated: CASSYGGSNQPQHF.

The chain combines TRBV2 with TRBJ1-5; D call uncertain. Germline CDR1 reads SNHLY; CDR2 reads FYNNEI. Trimming removed 4 bases from V and 4 bases from J, with 11 bases in between. The CDR3 loop spans 14 amino acids. The CDR3: CASSVDGHNQPQHF. CDR3 DNA sequence: TGTGCCAGCAGTGTCGACGGGCATAATCAGCCCCAGCATTTT. Supplemented by reference TRBV2 and TRBJ1-5, the full variable domain reads EPEVTQTPSHQVTQMGQEVILRCVPISNHLYFYWYRQILGQKVEFLVSFYNNEISEKSEIFDDQFSVERPDGSNFTLKIRSTKLEDSAMYFCASSVDGHNQPQHFGDGTRLSIL.

This clonotype was counted between two and nine times. V gene TRBV5-1 combines with J gene TRBJ2-7; D might be TRBD1 (6 bases). The V and J ends lost 4 bases and 2 bases respectively, with 22 bases between them. The length of the CDR3 is 17 residues. Germline V gives CDR1 SGHRS, CDR2 YFSETQ. CDR3 region: CASSPRQASEGPYEQYF. Written as DNA, the CDR3 is TGCGCCAGCAGCCCCCGACAGGCCTCTGAGGGTCCCTACGAGCAGTACTTC.

This clonotype was observed a few times. The V gene is TRBV19, the J gene TRBJ1-2; 8 bases are a match to TRBD1. This CDR3 region has 11 residues. Germline V lookup: CDR1 LNHDA, CDR2 SQIVND (reference sequence). V lost 8 bases to trimming and J lost 4 bases; unmatched junction nucleotides: 0. CDR3 sequence: CASGTGYGYTF. The CDR3 coding sequence is TGTGCCAGTGGGACAGGCTATGGCTACACCTTC.

This clonotype was seen more than once but under ten times. The J gene is TRBJ2-5, the V gene TRBV4-2; no reliable D call. This CDR3 is built from 13 residues. CDR1 and CDR2 (germline): LGHNA, YNFKEQ. Trimming took 0 bases from V and 5 from J, leaving 7 bases between them. Here the CDR3 DNA reads TGTGCCAGCAGCCAAGAAGGCTGGGAGACCCAGTACTTC. This encodes CASSQEGWETQYF.

The chain couples TRBV14 to TRBJ2-5, with D hard to call. V lost 0 bases and J 5 bases, leaving 10 bases between the germline ends. Germline assignment: CDR1 SGHDN and CDR2 FVKESK. This CDR3 is built from 14 residues. The CDR3 sequence: CASSQDPARETQYF. Written as DNA, the CDR3 is TGTGCCAGCAGCCAAGATCCGGCTCGGGAGACCCAGTACTTC.

This clonotype was observed at least ten times. This chain uses TRBV15 with TRBJ1-4; possible D gene TRBD1, 5 bases. V lost 8 bases to trimming and J lost 5 bases, with 9 bases between them. The CDR3 consists of 12 residues. Germline V lookup: CDR1 LNHNV, CDR2 YYDKDF (reference sequence). Here the CDR3 reads CATQAGNEKLFF. As DNA, the CDR3 is TGTGCCACCCAAGCAGGGAATGAAAAACTGTTTTTT.